These 2 T cell receptor beta chains originate from one sample sequenced in a study of Graves' ophthalmopathy and Graves' hyperthyroidism. TCR beta CDR3 regions were amplified from RNA transcripts. In the first round, RT-PCR was carried out with HTBI primers, and a multiplex PCR formed the second round. TCRdb called the multiplex PCR reads again in MiXCR, with one record for every CDR3 protein. There are almost 750,000 distinct CDR3 sequences in the sample; 40% occur only once, and 44% lies in the top ten. Material: peripheral blood. All receptors come from an adult man with Graves' ophthalmopathy.

This chain joins TRBV19 and TRBJ1-5; weak D call: TRBD1 (6 bases). Germline-derived CDR1 and CDR2 are LNHDA and SQIVND (reference sequence). Trimming cost V 0 bases and J 3 bases, with 18 bases left between them. This CDR3 is built from 18 residues. CDR3 nucleotides: TGTGCCAGTAGTATAGACCCTCGAGGTGGGACATACAATCAGCCCCAGCATTTT. It encodes CASSIDPRGGTYNQPQHF.

This chain links TRBV20-1 with TRBJ1-5; 7 bases fit TRBD1. The CDR3 length is 16 residues. Germline V gene sequence: CDR1 DFQATT, CDR2 SNEGSKA (reference sequence). Trimming removed 4 bases from V and 2 bases from J; junction bases left unmatched: 11. CDR3 residues: CSATTYRGEGNQPQHF. The CDR3 DNA sequence: TGCAGTGCTACTACTTACAGGGGTGAGGGCAATCAGCCCCAGCATTTT.